The clone carrying this TCR beta chain was detected a few times. As yet, its antigen is unknown. The CDR3 has 14 residues. V shed 0 bases and J shed 5 bases, with 8 bases lying between them. The germline gives CDR1 MNHEY, CDR2 SVGEGT. This specimen comes from a study of blood T cells in healthy people across ages. General study points: The percentage of naive T cells correlated strongly with TCR beta diversity. No one knew whether donors had CMV, which possibly confounded expanded clonotype changes.

A second PCR of 7 to 11 cycles used a sample-barcoded 5' primer and a J-beta primer mix. A tag from a template-switch adaptor with 12 random nucleotides marked each cDNA molecule. TCRdb fed the 5' RACE reads into MiXCR, producing one record per CDR3 protein. There are about 900,000 distinct CDR3 sequences in the sample; about 59% occur only once, and about a quarter lies in the top ten. The receptor was isolated from a man aged 30 to 45 in good health. The V and J genes are TRBV6-2 or TRBV6-3 and TRBJ1-5; D is perhaps TRBD1 (6 bases). The sequenced sample consisted of blood. The CDR3 coding sequence is TGTGCCAGCAGTTACTCGGGACACGATCAGCCCCAGCATTTT. Translating it yields CASSYSGHDQPQHF.